This T cell receptor beta chain was recovered during a study of radiotherapy plus CTLA-4 blockade in lung cancer. Study-wide points: In blood, TCR clones derived from the tumor expanded after radiotherapy plus ipilimumab. Best predicting response, reportedly, were early blood T cell clone dynamics, with interferon-beta.

Sequencing used immunoSEQ multiplex PCR; TCRdb keeps in-frame clones, though not all of them. The repertoire includes about 60,000 clones, over 70% of them detected once, and less than 4.5% sits in the top ten. The junction had 11 bases not matched to a gene; V was cut back by 5 bases and J by 0 bases. The CDR3 is 16 amino acids. CDR1 and CDR2 (germline): SGHRS, YFSETQ. Focal radiation was given together with CTLA-4 blockade (ipilimumab) to patients with chemo-refractory metastatic non-small-cell lung cancer. Details on this clone: Its antigen remains unidentified.

The specimen was peripheral blood, collected from a patient treated with radiotherapy plus ipilimumab. The rearrangement joins TRBV5-1 to TRBJ2-7, with 7 bases aligning to TRBD1. The sequence came from a human donor with non-small cell lung cancer who had a partial response to radiotherapy plus ipilimumab. The CDR3 loop reads CASRAPGTASSYEQYF. CDR3 nucleotide sequence: TGCGCCAGCAGAGCTCCCGGGACAGCGAGCTCCTACGAGCAGTACTTC.